One and the same sample provided the 2 T cell receptor beta chains below, sequenced in a study of T-cell reconstitution after alpha-beta-depleted transplantation in children. As it was prepared, the TCRbeta library received unique molecular identifiers. TCRdb reprocessed the PCR reads via MiXCR and lists one record per CDR3 protein. The data hold 450,000 to 600,000 distinct CDR3 sequences, with about 16% observed a single time. This specimen consisted of PBMCs from the stem cell graft donor, obtained from the stem cell graft. These receptors all come from a human donor who donated a stem cell graft to a child with acute lymphoblastic leukemia.

This clonotype was detected only a few times. This chain links TRBV29-1 with TRBJ2-3; a possible D gene is TRBD2 (6 bases). Germline CDR1 is SQVTM and CDR2 is ANQGSEA. The CDR3 has 13 residues. The CDR3 region is CSALGGYTDTQYF. As DNA, the CDR3 is TGCAGTGCCCTCGGGGGATACACAGATACGCAGTATTTT.

The rearrangement links TRBV4-1 to TRBJ1-1, with D perhaps matching TRBD1 (5 bases). Deletions cut 1 base from V and 11 bases from J, with 14 bases between. Germline V gene data show CDR1 as MGHRA and CDR2 as YSYEKL. The CDR3 contains 13 residues. CDR3 in DNA: TGCGCCAGCAGCCAAGGCCCGGGGGTTGCGGCTTTCTTT. Translating it yields CASSQGPGVAAFF.